A single sample gave rise to the 24 T cell receptor beta chains below, sequenced in a study of T cells after yellow fever vaccination. MiXCR was run by TCRdb on the 5' RACE reads, yielding one entry per CDR3 protein. The sample has about 300,000 distinct CDR3 sequences; around 7% are singletons. The input for sequencing was PBMCs, taken 45 days after the first yellow fever vaccination. These receptors came from a man between 18 and 29 years old who received the YFV17D yellow fever vaccine.

This clonotype has just a few counts. The J gene is TRBJ1-5, the V gene TRBV7-9; D is unclear. Between the trimmed V and J ends, which lost 5 bases and 6 bases, there was a span of 14 bases. This CDR3 is built from 14 residues. CDR1 is SEHNR, CDR2 FQNEAQ, per germline (reference sequence). Written as DNA, the CDR3 is TGTGCCAGCAGCCCCGATAGCACGATTCAGCCCCAGCATTTT. Amino acids: CASSPDSTIQPQHF.

The rearrangement links TRBV7-9 to TRBJ1-4; D remains ambiguous. The germline gives CDR1 SEHNR, CDR2 FQNEAQ (reference sequence). CDR3 length: 15 residues. Trimming left V 5 bases short and J 1 base short, with 11 bases between. The CDR3: CASSPRRETNEKLFF. Written as DNA, the CDR3 is TGTGCCAGCAGCCCAAGACGGGAAACTAATGAAAAACTGTTTTTT. Using reference TRBV7-9 and TRBJ1-4 for the parts outside the CDR3, the full variable domain is DTGVSQNPRHKITKRGQNVTFRCDPISEHNRLYWYRQTLGQGPEFLTYFQNEAQLEKSRLLSDRFSAERPKGSFSTLEIQRTEQGDSAMYLCASSPRRETNEKLFFGSGTQLSVL.

This clonotype was counted a few times. This chain connects TRBV4-1 to TRBJ1-5, with D possibly being TRBD1 (5 bases). The V end was cut by 1 base, the J end by 1 base, with 14 bases between. The germline gives CDR1 MGHRA, CDR2 YSYEKL. The CDR3 is 17 amino acids. The CDR3 here is CASSQALRGLSNQPQHF. DNA for the CDR3: TGCGCCAGCAGCCAAGCCTTGAGGGGACTAAGCAATCAGCCCCAGCATTTT.

This clonotype was seen repeatedly, ten times or more. The V gene is TRBV5-4, the J gene TRBJ2-2; D is ambiguous. The CDR3 sequence is 14 residues long. Trimming took 5 bases from V and 6 from J, leaving 14 bases between them. CDR1 SGHNT and CDR2 YYREEE come from the germline V gene (reference sequence). The CDR3 DNA reads as TGTGCCAGCAGTTGGATCAATGATCCCGGGGAGCTGTTTTTT. Protein: CASSWINDPGELFF.

This clonotype was counted only a few times. CDR3: CSARVGIEQYF. CDR3 coding DNA: TGCAGTGCTAGAGTAGGGATCGAGCAGTACTTC. J is TRBJ2-7 and V is TRBV20-1; no clear D. This CDR3 has 11 residues. V was cut by 1 base and J by 6 bases, with 7 bases left in between. Germline V gene data show CDR1 as DFQATT and CDR2 as SNEGSKA (reference sequence).

V and J are TRBV20-1 and TRBJ2-7; tentatively, D is TRBD2 (5 bases). Germline CDR1 is DFQATT and CDR2 is SNEGSKA (reference sequence). V lost 1 base to trimming and J lost 3 bases, with 10 bases between them. This CDR3 has 13 amino acids. The CDR3 loop is CSARAAGNYEQYV. The CDR3 DNA sequence: TGCAGTGCTAGAGCGGCCGGGAACTACGAGCAGTACGTC.

This clonotype was seen a handful of times. This rearrangement joins TRBV10-3 to TRBJ2-7; D is unclear. CDR1 is ENHRY and CDR2 is SYGVKD in the germline V gene. The CDR3 covers 13 residues. V was cut by 0 bases and J by 3 bases, with 6 bases left in between. The CDR3 sequence is CAISESSVYEQYV. CDR3 DNA: TGTGCCATCAGTGAGTCCAGCGTCTACGAGCAGTACGTC.

This clonotype has at least ten counts. The CDR3: CASSPGRDRAYNEQFF. In nucleotides, the CDR3 is TGCGCCAGCAGCCCCGGCCGGGACAGGGCCTACAATGAGCAGTTCTTC. The rearrangement joins TRBV5-1 to TRBJ2-1, with 9 bases lining up with TRBD1. The germline V gene has CDR1 SGHRS and CDR2 YFSETQ. CDR3 length: 16 amino acids. J gave up 2 bases and V 4 bases, and 7 bases lay outside the gene matches. The full variable domain, completed using reference TRBV5-1 and TRBJ2-1, is KAGVTQTPRYLIKTRGQQVTLSCSPISGHRSVSWYQQTPGQGLQFLFEYFSETQRNKGNFPGRFSGRQFSNSRSEMNVSTLELGDSALYLCASSPGRDRAYNEQFFGPGTRLTVL.

The CDR3 loop is CSVEEWERTDTQYF. CDR3 DNA: TGCAGCGTTGAAGAGTGGGAGCGAACAGATACGCAGTATTTT. The chain carries TRBV29-1 and TRBJ2-3; tentatively, D is TRBD2 (5 bases). Germline V lookup: CDR1 SQVTM, CDR2 ANQGSEA. The CDR3 runs 14 residues. The V and J ends lost 0 bases and 3 bases respectively, with 10 bases between them.

This rearrangement joins TRBV4-1 to TRBJ2-1, with a tentative D call TRBD1 (5 bases). Trimming shortened V by 0 bases and J by 9 bases, and 15 bases separated the two germline ends. The CDR3 is made up of 15 amino acids. CDR1 and CDR2 (germline): MGHRA, YSYEKL. CDR3 residues: CASSQDPTGAGEQFF. The CDR3 DNA reads TGCGCCAGCAGCCAAGATCCCACTGGGGCAGGTGAGCAGTTCTTC.

The gene calls are TRBV9 and TRBJ1-2; a possible D gene is TRBD1 (5 bases). The germline gives CDR1 SGDLS, CDR2 YYNGEE. The V end was cut by 0 bases, the J end by 8 bases, with 14 bases between. The CDR3 is made up of 14 amino acids. The CDR3 sequence: CASSVDTPWGGYTF. In nucleotides, the CDR3 is TGTGCCAGCAGCGTAGACACTCCCTGGGGGGGCTACACCTTC.

This clonotype was found a few times. The chain employs TRBV4-1 and TRBJ2-1, with 10 positions matching TRBD2. CDR3 length: 15 amino acids. Germline-derived CDR1 and CDR2 are MGHRA and YSYEKL. The J segment lost 3 bases and the V segment lost 3 bases, leaving 2 bases of the junction unmatched. The CDR3 is CASSHSSGGYNEQFF. The CDR3 bases are TGCGCCAGCAGCCACTCTAGCGGGGGCTACAATGAGCAGTTCTTC.

The rearrangement uses TRBV7-9 and TRBJ2-4; D is uncertain. The germline V gene encodes CDR1 SEHNR and CDR2 FQNEAQ (reference sequence). The CDR3 runs 15 residues. With 5 bases removed from V and 0 bases from J, the gap between germline ends came to 11 bases. The CDR3 is CASSDPTEAKNIQYF. For the CDR3, the DNA is TGTGCCAGCAGCGACCCGACGGAAGCCAAAAACATTCAGTACTTC.

A remark on this clonotype: A much bigger clone sits one base away, suggesting this may be a read error. The V and J genes are TRBV6-1 and TRBJ1-5; D is uncertain. The CDR3 extends over 14 amino acids. The V gene's germline CDR1 is MNHNS and CDR2 SASEGT. The CDR3 here is CVSTDSTVDQPQHF. The CDR3 region has the DNA TGTGTCAGCACCGACTCCACGGTAGATCAGCCCCAGCATTTT.

This clonotype was detected a few times. The CDR3 DNA sequence: TGTGCCAGCAGCTTAAGCGGGGTTCAAGCGCAGTATTTT. Translated, it gives CASSLSGVQAQYF. V gene TRBV7-3 combines with J gene TRBJ2-3; TRBD2 is a possible D gene (6 bases). This CDR3 spans 13 amino acids. Trimming stripped 1 base from V and 10 bases from J, with 12 bases between. The V gene's germline CDR1 is SGHTA and CDR2 FQGTGA.

This clonotype was seen a few times. At one end, the junction sequence differs from germline, possibly due to a read error. This chain joins TRBV7-7 and TRBJ2-2, with 9 bases that match TRBD1. Germline values: CDR1 SSHAT, CDR2 FNYEAQ (reference sequence). CDR3 length: 15 residues. CDR3 in DNA: TGTGCTAGCAGCCCCGGGACAGGGTATCCCGGGGAGCTGTTTTTT. Translating it yields CASSPGTGYPGELFF.

The V call is TRBV3-1, the J call TRBJ2-7, with a weak D call TRBD2 (6 bases). This CDR3 has 15 residues. V was cut by 3 bases and J by 0 bases, with 12 bases left in between. CDR1 and CDR2 (germline): LGHDT, YNNKEL (reference sequence). The DNA of the CDR3 is TGTGCCAGCAGCCAGCACGGCGGGGTCTCCTACGAGCAGTACTTC. It codes for CASSQHGGVSYEQYF.

This clonotype was recorded a few times. The rearrangement uses TRBV7-2 and TRBJ2-3; D unclear. Trimming shortened V by 3 bases and J by 1 base, and 5 bases separated the two germline ends. Germline loops: CDR1 SGHTA, CDR2 FQGNSA. The CDR3 covers 13 residues. CDR3 residues: CASSFRRTDTQYF. The CDR3 DNA is TGTGCCAGCAGCTTTCGCCGCACAGATACGCAGTATTTT.

This clonotype has at least ten counts. The chain combines TRBV6-5 with TRBJ2-1; 7 bases line up with TRBD1. V lost 0 bases and J lost 7; bases outside the gene matches: 9. CDR1 and CDR2 from the germline V gene are MNHEY and SVGAGI. This CDR3 region has 16 residues. The CDR3 here is CASSYSGQGVWNEQFF. For the CDR3, the DNA is TGTGCCAGCAGTTACTCGGGTCAGGGGGTTTGGAATGAGCAGTTCTTC.

The gene calls are TRBV7-2 and TRBJ2-1; possible D gene TRBD2, 6 bases. The CDR3 has 16 amino acids. Germline V gene data show CDR1 as SGHTA and CDR2 as FQGNSA. Between the trimmed V and J ends, which lost 5 bases and 0 bases, there was a span of 14 bases. The CDR3 protein is CASSRTVGGSYNEQFF. As DNA, the CDR3 is TGTGCCAGCAGCCGTACCGTCGGGGGCTCCTACAATGAGCAGTTCTTC. The whole variable domain, remainder taken from reference TRBV7-2 and TRBJ2-1, is GAGVSQSPSNKVTEKGKDVELRCDPISGHTALYWYRQSLGQGLEFLIYFQGNSAPDKSGLPSDRFSAERTGGSVSTLTIQRTQQEDSAVYLCASSRTVGGSYNEQFFGPGTRLTVL.

V and J are TRBV20-1 and TRBJ2-3; maybe TRBD2 (6 bases). The CDR3 has 14 amino acids. V was pared by 3 bases and J by 8 bases, with 18 bases between. Germline V gene data show CDR1 as DFQATT and CDR2 as SNEGSKA (reference sequence). The CDR3 coding sequence is TGCAGTGCTAGCAGACCGGGGGACCTCGGTACGCAGTATTTT. Protein product: CSASRPGDLGTQYF.

This clonotype was detected many times. Germline and junction disagree at one end, which may indicate a read error. CDR3 region: CASSLVSGETQYF. CDR3 bases: TGCGCCAGCAGCTTGGTTTCAGGAGAGACCCAGTACTTC. V usage is TRBV7-2 and J usage is TRBJ2-5, with D unclear. CDR3 length: 13 amino acids. The germline gives CDR1 SGHTA, CDR2 FQGNSA.

This clonotype was observed a handful of times. The genes are TRBV5-6 and TRBJ2-7, with 7 bases aligning to TRBD1. The trim removed 3 bases at V and 0 bases at J, leaving 6 bases unmatched. Germline loops: CDR1 SGHDT, CDR2 YYEEEE. This CDR3 has 15 residues. Here the CDR3 reads CASSSAGQASYEQYF. The CDR3 DNA follows: TGTGCCAGCAGCTCCGCTGGACAGGCCTCCTACGAGCAGTACTTC.

The genes are TRBV20-1 and TRBJ2-7; the D is unclear. Germline V lookup: CDR1 DFQATT, CDR2 SNEGSKA (reference sequence). The CDR3 runs to 15 residues. V lost 0 bases to trimming and J lost 5 bases, with 17 bases between them. CDR3 protein: CSARDLGLVGHEQYV. CDR3 nucleotide sequence: TGCAGTGCTAGAGATCTTGGCCTAGTCGGGCACGAGCAGTACGTC.